These 14 T cell receptor beta chains came from one sample sequenced in a study of CXCR3-negative and CXCR3-positive naive CD8 T cells. Points from the study as a whole: TRB CDR3s were more hydrophobic in CXCR3-positive than in CXCR3-negative naive cells.

It was by 5' RACE with UMI labels that the TRB cDNA libraries were prepared. After re-calling the 5' RACE reads, TCRdb lists one entry per CDR3 protein, DNA absent. The sample table includes fewer than 140,000 distinct CDR3 sequences. Their recognized antigens are unknown. Specimen: naive CXCR3+ CD8+ T cells from blood. Subset: CD45RO-CCR7+CD27+CD95- naive CD8+ T cells expressing CXCR3 (TNR3+). These TCRs come from a human donor in good health. Some clones in this sample may be carry-over from other donors' samples.

This chain joins TRBV3-1 and TRBJ2-7. Germline loops: CDR1 LGHDT, CDR2 YNNKEL (reference sequence). The CDR3 runs 13 residues. CDR3 protein: CASSPGVTYEQYF.

This rearrangement joins TRBV27 to TRBJ2-5; TCRdb's D call, TRBD1, is unchecked because there is no DNA. This CDR3 region has 15 residues. Germline loops: CDR1 MNHEY, CDR2 SMNVEV (reference sequence). The chain's CDR3 is CASSFGPDLGETQYF.

This chain joins TRBV2 and TRBJ1-1. The germline V gene has CDR1 SNHLY and CDR2 FYNNEI. This CDR3 region has 13 residues. The CDR3 spells CASLTGLNTEAFF.

This chain links TRBV5-5 with TRBJ2-7. The CDR3 sequence is 11 residues long. The germline V gene has CDR1 SGHKS and CDR2 YYEKEE (reference sequence). This CDR3 is CASSISYEQYF. Full variable domain (outside the CDR3, taken from reference TRBV5-5 and TRBJ2-7): DAGVTQSPTHLIKTRGQQVTLRCSPISGHKSVSWYQQVLGQGPQFIFQYYEKEERGRGNFPDRFSARQFPNYSSELNVNALLLGDSALYLCASSISYEQYFGPGTRLTVT.

The chain has TRBV29-1 and TRBJ1-2. The germline V gene has CDR1 SQVTM and CDR2 ANQGSEA. The CDR3 covers 13 residues. CDR3 residues: CSAPSPGRHGYTF. Complete variable domain (other parts from reference TRBV29-1 and TRBJ1-2): SAVISQKPSRDICQRGTSLTIQCQVDSQVTMMFWYRQQPGQSLTLIATANQGSEATYESGFVIDKFPISRPNLTFSTLTVSNMSPEDSSIYLCSAPSPGRHGYTFGSGTRLTVV.

The CDR3 region is CAISEVGTGSYEQYF. The chain couples TRBV10-3 to TRBJ2-7; the D call of TRBD1 rests on TCRdb alone, since no DNA is present to check it. The CDR3 extends over 15 amino acids. Germline V gene data show CDR1 as ENHRY and CDR2 as SYGVKD.

The rearrangement uses TRBV12-3 or TRBV12-4 and TRBJ2-7; lacking DNA, the TRBD2 call made by TCRdb goes unchecked. This CDR3 has 13 amino acids. The CDR3 sequence is CASTPGTSYEQYF.

The chain couples TRBV20-1 to TRBJ2-2. From germline, CDR1 is DFQATT and CDR2 SNEGSKA (reference sequence). The CDR3 totals 14 residues. The chain's CDR3 is CSASSVRFPGELFF.

The rearrangement joins TRBV16 to TRBJ2-7; the TCRdb call, TRBD2, lacks DNA for checking. CDR3 size: 16 residues. Germline-derived CDR1 and CDR2 are KGHSY and FQNENV. The CDR3 spells CASSQSGGGASYEQYF.

The V call is TRBV15, the J call TRBJ1-6; with no DNA, the TCRdb D assignment of TRBD1 cannot be verified. CDR1 LNHNV and CDR2 YYDKDF come from the germline V gene (reference sequence). The CDR3 covers 18 residues. The CDR3 spells CATSREGTPGTINSPLHF.

CDR3 loop: CAWGAGLNTEAFF. The chain combines TRBV30 with TRBJ1-1; TCRdb proposes TRBD1, but this gene call is untestable without DNA. Germline assignment: CDR1 GTSNPN and CDR2 SVGIG (reference sequence). The CDR3 is 13 residues long.

The V gene is TRBV29-1, the J gene TRBJ1-4. Per germline, CDR1 SQVTM and CDR2 ANQGSEA. CDR3 length: 13 amino acids. CDR3: CSALGPQVEKLFF.

The J gene is TRBJ2-7, the V gene TRBV7-2. Germline V gene sequence: CDR1 SGHTA, CDR2 FQGNSA. The CDR3 runs 13 residues. The chain's CDR3 is CASSIDRYYEQYF.

CDR3 protein: CSVVGLAGLTDTQYF. This chain links TRBV29-1 with TRBJ2-3; TCRdb's D call of TRBD2 is untestable without DNA. Germline-derived CDR1 and CDR2 are SQVTM and ANQGSEA. There are 15 residues in the CDR3.